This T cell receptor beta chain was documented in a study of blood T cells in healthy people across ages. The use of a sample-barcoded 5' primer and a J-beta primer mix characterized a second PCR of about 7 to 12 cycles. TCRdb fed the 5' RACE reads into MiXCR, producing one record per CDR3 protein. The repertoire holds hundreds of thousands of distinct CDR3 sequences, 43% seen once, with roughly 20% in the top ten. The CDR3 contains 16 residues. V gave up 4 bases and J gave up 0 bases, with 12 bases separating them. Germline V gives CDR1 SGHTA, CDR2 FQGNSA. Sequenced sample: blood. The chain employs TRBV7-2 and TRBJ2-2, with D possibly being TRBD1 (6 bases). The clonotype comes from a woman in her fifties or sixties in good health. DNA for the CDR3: TGTGCCAGCAGCTACGACAGGATTTCGAACACCGGGGAGCTGTTTTTT. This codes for CASSYDRISNTGELFF.